These 7 T cell receptor beta chains were sequenced from one sample in a study of blood T cell repertoires in COVID-19. Data came from immunoSEQ multiplex PCR; TCRdb stores just in-frame clones and leaves some out. The sample has 490,000 or so clones; approximately 91% are singletons. Sequencing was done on a sample of PBMCs or T cells enriched from blood (not recorded which). These receptors all stem from an older woman who had recovered from COVID-19.

The V gene is TRBV9, the J gene TRBJ2-3; 8 nucleotides line up with TRBD2. Per germline, CDR1 SGDLS and CDR2 YYNGEE. Trimming cost V 3 bases and J 5 bases; bases outside gene matches: 2. This CDR3 is 13 amino acids long. The CDR3 spells CASSALAGDTQYF. CDR3 DNA sequence: TGTGCCAGCAGCGCGCTAGCGGGAGATACGCAGTATTTT.

CDR3 DNA sequence: TGTGCCAGCAGCTTCGGGGGGAGCTCCTACGAGCAGTACGTC. It is translated as CASSFGGSSYEQYV. The V call is TRBV5-4, the J call TRBJ2-7, with 7 nucleotides matching TRBD2. CDR1 is SGHNT and CDR2 is YYREEE in the germline V gene (reference sequence). This CDR3 contains 14 residues. Losses at the gene ends were 2 bases for V and 0 bases for J; bases not matched to a gene: 2.

The chain recombines TRBV29-1 with TRBJ1-1; possibly TRBD1 for D (6 bases). The V end was cut by 5 bases, the J end by 6 bases, with 13 bases between. The CDR3 sequence is 12 residues long. Germline CDR1 and CDR2: SQVTM and ANQGSEA. CDR3 protein: CSVSTGISEAFF. The CDR3 DNA follows: TGCAGCGTTTCTACAGGGATATCTGAAGCTTTCTTT.

The chain joins TRBV3-1 (or the pseudogene TRBV3-2) to TRBJ2-7; weak D call: TRBD2 (6 bases). The CDR3 is 14 amino acids. Trimming cost V 1 base and J 0 bases, with 7 bases left between them. Germline lookup yields CDR1 LGHDT and CDR2 YNNKEL (reference sequence). CDR3 amino acids: CASSQGLDSYEQYV. CDR3 coding DNA: TGTGCCAGCAGCCAAGGACTAGACTCCTACGAGCAGTACGTC.

The V gene is TRBV18, the J gene TRBJ2-3, with a possible D match to TRBD2 (5 bases). The CDR3 has 16 amino acids. The germline V gene has CDR1 KGHSH and CDR2 LQKENI. V shed 0 bases and J shed 2 bases, with 12 bases lying between them. The DNA of the CDR3 is TGTGCCAGCTCACCACCGGCTAGCCCACACACAGATACGCAGTATTTT. Translation: CASSPPASPHTDTQYF. The whole variable domain, filled in from reference TRBV18 and TRBJ2-3, reads NAGVMQNPRHLVRRRGQEARLRCSPMKGHSHVYWYRQLPEEGLKFMVYLQKENIIDESGMPKERFSAEFPKEGPSILRIQQVVRGDSAAYFCASSPPASPHTDTQYFGPGTRLTVL.

The rearrangement uses TRBV5-1 and TRBJ1-2, with a possible D match to TRBD1 (6 bases). Per the germline V gene, CDR1 is SGHRS and CDR2 is YFSETQ. This CDR3 is 13 amino acids long. V dropped 8 bases and J dropped 8 bases, with 19 bases sitting between them. Here the CDR3 reads CASQQGFSGGYTF. CDR3 DNA sequence: TGCGCCAGTCAACAGGGATTTTCGGGGGGCTACACCTTC. Together with reference TRBV5-1 and TRBJ1-2, the CDR3 gives the full variable domain: KAGVTQTPRYLIKTRGQQVTLSCSPISGHRSVSWYQQTPGQGLQFLFEYFSETQRNKGNFPGRFSGRQFSNSRSEMNVSTLELGDSALYLCASQQGFSGGYTFGSGTRLTVV.

The chain joins TRBV5-1 to TRBJ1-2; 8 bases align to TRBD1. CDR3 size: 14 residues. Per germline, CDR1 SGHRS and CDR2 YFSETQ. With V trimmed by 7 bases and J by 2 bases, 7 bases remained unmatched. The CDR3 protein is CASHDRGSNYGYTF. The CDR3 nucleotides read TGCGCCAGCCATGACAGGGGCTCCAACTATGGCTACACCTTC.